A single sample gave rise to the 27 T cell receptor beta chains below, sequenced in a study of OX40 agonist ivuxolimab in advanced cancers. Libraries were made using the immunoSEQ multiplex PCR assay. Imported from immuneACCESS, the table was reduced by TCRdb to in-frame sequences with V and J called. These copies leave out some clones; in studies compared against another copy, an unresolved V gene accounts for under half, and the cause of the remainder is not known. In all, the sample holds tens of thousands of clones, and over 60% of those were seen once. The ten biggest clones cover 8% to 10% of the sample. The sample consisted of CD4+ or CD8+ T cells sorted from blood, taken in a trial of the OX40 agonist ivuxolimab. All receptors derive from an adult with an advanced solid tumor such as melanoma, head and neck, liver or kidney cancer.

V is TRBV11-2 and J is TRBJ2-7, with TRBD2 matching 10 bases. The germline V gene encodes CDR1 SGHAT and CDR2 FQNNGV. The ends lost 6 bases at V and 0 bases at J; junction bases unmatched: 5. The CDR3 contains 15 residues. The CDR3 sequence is CASRPLAGISYEQYF. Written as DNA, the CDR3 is TGTGCCAGCAGGCCACTAGCGGGAATCTCCTACGAGCAGTACTTC.

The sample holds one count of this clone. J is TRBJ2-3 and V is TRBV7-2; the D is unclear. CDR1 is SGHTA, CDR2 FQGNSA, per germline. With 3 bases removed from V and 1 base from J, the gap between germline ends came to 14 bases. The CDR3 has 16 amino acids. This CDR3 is CASSLRWGGGTDTQYF. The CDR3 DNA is TGTGCCAGCAGCTTGAGGTGGGGTGGGGGCACAGATACGCAGTATTTT.

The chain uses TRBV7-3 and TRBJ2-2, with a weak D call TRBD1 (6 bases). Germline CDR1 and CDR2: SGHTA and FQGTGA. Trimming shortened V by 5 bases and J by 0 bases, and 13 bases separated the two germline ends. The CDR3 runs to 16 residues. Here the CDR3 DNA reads TGTGCCAGCAGCCCCCAACAGGGCGCGAACACCGGGGAGCTGTTTTTT. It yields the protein CASSPQQGANTGELFF.

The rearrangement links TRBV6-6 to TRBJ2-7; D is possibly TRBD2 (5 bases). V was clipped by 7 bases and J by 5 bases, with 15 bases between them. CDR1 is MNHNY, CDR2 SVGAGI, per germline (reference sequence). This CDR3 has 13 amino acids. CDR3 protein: CASIDLTGNEQYF. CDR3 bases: TGTGCCAGCATCGACCTAACGGGGAACGAGCAGTACTTC.

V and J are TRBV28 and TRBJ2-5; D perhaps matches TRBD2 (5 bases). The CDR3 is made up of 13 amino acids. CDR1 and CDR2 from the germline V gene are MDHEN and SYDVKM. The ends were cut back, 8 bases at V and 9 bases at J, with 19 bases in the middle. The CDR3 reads CASSLGRPRAQYF. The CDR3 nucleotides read TGTGCCAGCTCCTTAGGCAGGCCGAGGGCCCAGTACTTC. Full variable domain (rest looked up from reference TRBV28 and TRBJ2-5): DVKVTQSSRYLVKRTGEKVFLECVQDMDHENMFWYRQDPGLGLRLIYFSYDVKMKEKGDIPEGYSVSREKKERFSLILESASTNQTSMYLCASSLGRPRAQYFGPGTRLLVL.

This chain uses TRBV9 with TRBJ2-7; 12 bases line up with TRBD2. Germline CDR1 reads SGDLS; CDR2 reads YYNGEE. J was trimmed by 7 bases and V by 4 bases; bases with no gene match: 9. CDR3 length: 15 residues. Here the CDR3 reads CASSLTSGRTGEQYF. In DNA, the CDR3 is TGTGCCAGCAGCCTCACTAGCGGGAGGACAGGGGAGCAGTACTTC.

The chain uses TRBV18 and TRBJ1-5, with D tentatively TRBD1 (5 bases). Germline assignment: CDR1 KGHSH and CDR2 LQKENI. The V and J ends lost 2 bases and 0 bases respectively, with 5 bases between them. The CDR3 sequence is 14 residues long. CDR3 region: CASSPGGSNQPQHF. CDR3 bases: TGTGCCAGCTCACCAGGGGGTAGCAATCAGCCCCAGCATTTT.

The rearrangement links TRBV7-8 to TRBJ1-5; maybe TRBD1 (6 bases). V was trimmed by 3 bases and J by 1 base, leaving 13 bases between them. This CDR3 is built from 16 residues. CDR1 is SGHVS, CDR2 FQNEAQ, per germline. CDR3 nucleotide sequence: TGTGCCAGCAGCTTGAATCAGGGGATAAGCAATCAGCCCCAGCATTTT. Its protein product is CASSLNQGISNQPQHF. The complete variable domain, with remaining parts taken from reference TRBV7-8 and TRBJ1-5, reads GAGVSQSPRYKVAKRGQDVALRCDPISGHVSLFWYQQALGQGPEFLTYFQNEAQLDKSGLPSDRFFAERPEGSVSTLKIQRTQQEDSAVYLCASSLNQGISNQPQHFGDGTRLSIL.

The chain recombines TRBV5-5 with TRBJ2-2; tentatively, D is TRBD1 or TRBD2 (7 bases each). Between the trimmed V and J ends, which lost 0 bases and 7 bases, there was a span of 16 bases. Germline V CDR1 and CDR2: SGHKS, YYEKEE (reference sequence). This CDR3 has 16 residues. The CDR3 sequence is CASSLGPTGEGGELFF. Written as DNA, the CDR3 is TGTGCCAGCAGCTTGGGGCCTACAGGGGAGGGCGGGGAGCTGTTTTTT.

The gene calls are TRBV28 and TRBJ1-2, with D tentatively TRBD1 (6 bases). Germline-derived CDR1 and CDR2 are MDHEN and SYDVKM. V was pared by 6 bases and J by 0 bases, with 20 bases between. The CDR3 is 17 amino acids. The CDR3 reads CASSLTTDRATNYGYTF. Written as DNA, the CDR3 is TGTGCCAGCAGCCTTACCACGGACAGAGCCACTAACTATGGCTACACCTTC.

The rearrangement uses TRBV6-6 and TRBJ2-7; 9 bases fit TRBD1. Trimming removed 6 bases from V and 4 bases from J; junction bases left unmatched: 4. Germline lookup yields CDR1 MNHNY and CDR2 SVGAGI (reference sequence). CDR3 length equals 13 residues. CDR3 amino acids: CASSPTGGYEQYF. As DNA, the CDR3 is TGTGCCAGCAGCCCGACAGGGGGGTACGAGCAGTACTTC.

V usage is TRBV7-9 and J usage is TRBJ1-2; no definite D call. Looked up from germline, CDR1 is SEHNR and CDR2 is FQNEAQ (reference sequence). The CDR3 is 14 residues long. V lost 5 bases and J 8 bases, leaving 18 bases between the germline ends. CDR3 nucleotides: TGTGCCAGCAGCCTCCTCCCGGAGGGAGAGGGCTACACCTTC. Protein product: CASSLLPEGEGYTF.

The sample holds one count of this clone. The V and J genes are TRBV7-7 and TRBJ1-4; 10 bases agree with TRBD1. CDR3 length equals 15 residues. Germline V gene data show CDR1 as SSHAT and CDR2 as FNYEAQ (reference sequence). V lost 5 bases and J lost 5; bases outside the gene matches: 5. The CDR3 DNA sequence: TGTGCCAGCAGCGCTGGACAGGGGGGCAATGAAAAACTGTTTTTT. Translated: CASSAGQGGNEKLFF.

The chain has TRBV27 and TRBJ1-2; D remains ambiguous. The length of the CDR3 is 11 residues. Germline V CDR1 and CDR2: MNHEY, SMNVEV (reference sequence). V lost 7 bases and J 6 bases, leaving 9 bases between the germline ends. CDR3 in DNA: TGTGCCAGCATAGGTTGGGATGGCTACACCTTC. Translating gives CASIGWDGYTF.

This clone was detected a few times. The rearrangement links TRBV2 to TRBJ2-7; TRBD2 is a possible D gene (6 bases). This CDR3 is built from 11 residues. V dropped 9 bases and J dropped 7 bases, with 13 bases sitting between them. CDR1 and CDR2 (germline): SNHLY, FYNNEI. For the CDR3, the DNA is TGTGCCAGGTCCGGCCGGGGGGAGCAGTACTTC. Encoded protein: CARSGRGEQYF.

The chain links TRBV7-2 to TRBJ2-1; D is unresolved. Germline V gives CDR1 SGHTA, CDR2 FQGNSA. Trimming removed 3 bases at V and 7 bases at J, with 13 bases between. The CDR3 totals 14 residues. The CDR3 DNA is TGTGCCAGCAGCTTGGGCAGTACCTCTAATGAGCAGTTCTTC. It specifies CASSLGSTSNEQFF.

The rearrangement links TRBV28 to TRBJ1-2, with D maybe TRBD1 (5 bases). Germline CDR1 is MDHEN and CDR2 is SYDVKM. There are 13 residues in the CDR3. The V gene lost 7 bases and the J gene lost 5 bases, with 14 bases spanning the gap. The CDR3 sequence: CASTEDTIYGYTF. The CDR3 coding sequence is TGTGCCAGCACCGAGGACACAATATATGGCTACACCTTC.

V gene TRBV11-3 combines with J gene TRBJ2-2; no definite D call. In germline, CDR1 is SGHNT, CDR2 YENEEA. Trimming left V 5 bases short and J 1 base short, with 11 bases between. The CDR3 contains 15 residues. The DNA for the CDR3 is TGTGCCAGCAGCCCCGGCACGGGGAACACCGGGGAGCTGTTTTTT. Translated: CASSPGTGNTGELFF.

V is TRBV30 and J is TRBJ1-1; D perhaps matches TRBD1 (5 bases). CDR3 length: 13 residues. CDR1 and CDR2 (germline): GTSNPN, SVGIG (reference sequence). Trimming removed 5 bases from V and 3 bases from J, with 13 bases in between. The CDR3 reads CAWGRQPDTEAFF. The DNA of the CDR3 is TGTGCCTGGGGTAGACAGCCCGACACTGAAGCTTTCTTT.

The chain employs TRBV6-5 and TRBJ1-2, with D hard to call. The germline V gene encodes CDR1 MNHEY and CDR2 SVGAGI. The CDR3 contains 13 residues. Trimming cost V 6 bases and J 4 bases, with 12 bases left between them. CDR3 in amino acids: CASSGRGFYGYTF. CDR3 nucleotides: TGTGCCAGCAGCGGTAGAGGGTTCTATGGCTACACCTTC.

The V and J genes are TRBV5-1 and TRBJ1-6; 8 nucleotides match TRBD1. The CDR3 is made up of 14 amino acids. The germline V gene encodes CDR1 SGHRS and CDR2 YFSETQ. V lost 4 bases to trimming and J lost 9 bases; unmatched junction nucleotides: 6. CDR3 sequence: CASSPGTGVSPLHF. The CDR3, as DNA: TGCGCCAGCAGCCCCGGGACAGGAGTTTCACCCCTCCACTTT.

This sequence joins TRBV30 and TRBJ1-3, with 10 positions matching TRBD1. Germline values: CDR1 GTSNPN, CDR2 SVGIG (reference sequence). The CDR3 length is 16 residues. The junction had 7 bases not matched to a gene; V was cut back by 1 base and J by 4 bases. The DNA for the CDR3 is TGTGCCTGGAGTGCCTCCGACAGGGGGCGCGGAAACACCATATATTTT. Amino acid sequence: CAWSASDRGRGNTIYF.

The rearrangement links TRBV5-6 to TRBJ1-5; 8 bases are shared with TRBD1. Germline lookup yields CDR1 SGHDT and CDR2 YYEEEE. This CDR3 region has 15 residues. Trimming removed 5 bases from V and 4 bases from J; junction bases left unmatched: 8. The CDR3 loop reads CASSFQGADNQPQHF. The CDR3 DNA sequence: TGTGCCAGCAGTTTTCAGGGGGCTGATAATCAGCCCCAGCATTTT.

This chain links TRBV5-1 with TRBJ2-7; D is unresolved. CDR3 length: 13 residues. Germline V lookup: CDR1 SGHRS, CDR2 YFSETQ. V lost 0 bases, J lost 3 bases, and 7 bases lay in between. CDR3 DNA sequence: TGCGCCAGCAGCTTGGGGGGTTTCTACGAGCAGTACTTC. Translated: CASSLGGFYEQYF.

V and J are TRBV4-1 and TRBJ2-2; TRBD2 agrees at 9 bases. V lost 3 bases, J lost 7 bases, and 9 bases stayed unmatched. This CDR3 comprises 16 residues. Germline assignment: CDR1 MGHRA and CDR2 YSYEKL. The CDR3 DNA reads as TGCGCCAGCAGCCAGACCGGGACTAGCTCTGACGGGGAGCTGTTTTTT. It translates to CASSQTGTSSDGELFF.

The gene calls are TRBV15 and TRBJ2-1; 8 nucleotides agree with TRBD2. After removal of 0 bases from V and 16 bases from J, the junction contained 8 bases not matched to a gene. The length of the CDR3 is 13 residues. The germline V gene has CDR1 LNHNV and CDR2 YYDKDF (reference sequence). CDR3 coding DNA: TGTGCCACCAGCAGAGATCCAGCGGGAGTTGAATTCTTC. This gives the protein CATSRDPAGVEFF.

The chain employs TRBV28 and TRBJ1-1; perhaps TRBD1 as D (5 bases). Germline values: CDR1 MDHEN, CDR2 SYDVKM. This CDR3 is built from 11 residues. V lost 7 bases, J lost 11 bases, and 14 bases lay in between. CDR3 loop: CASNVGQGAFF. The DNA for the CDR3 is TGTGCCAGCAACGTGGGGCAGGGCGCTTTCTTT.